The source of this T cell receptor (beta chain) is a study of regulatory T cells in long-lasting Graves disease. Time point denoted: persistent/refractory GD, antithyroid drugs over 5 years with positive TRAb. PBMC RNA served as the TCR library source. Into tubes containing EDTA, about 10 milliliters of peripheral blood were drawn. This clonotype was seen only a few times. In building TCR beta libraries, iRepertoire HTBI primers were used together with Arm-PCR of CDR3 regions. TCRdb passed the multiplex PCR reads through MiXCR, listing each CDR3 protein once. The sample has under 350,000 distinct CDR3 sequences, 22% seen once; the top ten hold about 56%. The V and J ends lost 4 bases and 3 bases respectively, with 4 bases between them. CDR3 length: 12 amino acids. CDR1 SGHDT and CDR2 YYEEEE come from the germline V gene.

The sequence was collected from a female donor with Graves disease. The chain joins TRBV5-6 to TRBJ1-4, with D uncertain. Here the sequenced sample was peripheral blood mononuclear cells (PBMCs), taken when the disease was refractory, from a patient treated with antithyroid drugs. The DNA for the CDR3 is TGTGCCAGCAGCGATTCTAATGAAAAACTGTTTTTT. Protein: CASSDSNEKLFF. The full variable domain, in which reference TRBV5-6 and TRBJ1-4 provide the parts outside the CDR3, is DAGVTQSPTHLIKTRGQQVTLRCSPKSGHDTVSWYQQALGQGPQFIFQYYEEEERQRGNFPDRFSGHQFPNYSSELNVNALLLGDSALYLCASSDSNEKLFFGSGTQLSVL.